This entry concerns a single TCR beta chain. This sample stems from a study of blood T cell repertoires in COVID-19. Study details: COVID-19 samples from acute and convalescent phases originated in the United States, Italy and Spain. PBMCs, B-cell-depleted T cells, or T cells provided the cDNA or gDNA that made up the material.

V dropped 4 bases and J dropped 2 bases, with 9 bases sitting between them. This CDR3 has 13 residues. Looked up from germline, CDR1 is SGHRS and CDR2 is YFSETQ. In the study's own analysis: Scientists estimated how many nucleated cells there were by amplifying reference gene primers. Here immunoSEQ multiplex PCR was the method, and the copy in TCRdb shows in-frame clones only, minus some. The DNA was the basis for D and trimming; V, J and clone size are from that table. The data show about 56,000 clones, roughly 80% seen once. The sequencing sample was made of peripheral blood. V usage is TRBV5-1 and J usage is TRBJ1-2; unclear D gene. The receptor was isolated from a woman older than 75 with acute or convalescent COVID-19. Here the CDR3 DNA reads TGCGCCAGCAGCCCATCGGGAAACTATGGCTACACCTTC. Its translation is CASSPSGNYGYTF.